This T cell receptor beta chain was recorded in a study of T-cell memory formation after mild COVID-19. On this clonotype itself: Its antigen is unknown.

General observations from the study: Largely, contracting CD4+ clones fell within CM and EM, and contracting CD8+ clones within EMRA. Clones that contracted from day 15 to 85 were balanced CD4/CD8, while later expanders leaned CD4+.

The junction had 10 bases not matched to a gene; V was cut back by 3 bases and J by 5 bases. CDR1 and CDR2 from the germline V gene are SGHRS and YFSETQ. CDR3 length: 16 amino acids. TCRdb fed the 5' RACE reads into MiXCR, producing one record per CDR3 protein. The table has 350,000 or so distinct CDR3 sequences, over 10% seen once; the top ten hold about 20%. This rearrangement joins TRBV5-1 to TRBJ2-7; 11 positions match TRBD2. What was sequenced was PBMCs or a T cell subset sorted from them (not recorded which). The clonotype was recovered from a man younger than 30 who had mild COVID-19 (a few samples of this study predate the infection). Cell type and time point are not known. The CDR3 region is CASSSILAGAGNEQYF. The CDR3 DNA follows: TGCGCCAGCAGCTCCATACTAGCGGGGGCCGGGAACGAGCAGTACTTC.